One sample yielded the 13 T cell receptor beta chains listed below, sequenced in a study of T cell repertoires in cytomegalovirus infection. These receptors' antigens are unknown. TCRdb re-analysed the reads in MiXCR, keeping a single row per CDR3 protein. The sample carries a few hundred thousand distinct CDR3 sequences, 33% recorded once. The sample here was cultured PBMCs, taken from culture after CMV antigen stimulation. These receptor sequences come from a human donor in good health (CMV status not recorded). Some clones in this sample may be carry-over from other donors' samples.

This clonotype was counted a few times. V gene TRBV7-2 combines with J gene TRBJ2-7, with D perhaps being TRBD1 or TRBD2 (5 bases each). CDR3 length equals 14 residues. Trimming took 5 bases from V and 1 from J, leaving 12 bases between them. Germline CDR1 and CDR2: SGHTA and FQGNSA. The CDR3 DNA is TGTGCCAGCAGCCCCGGGGCTCTGTCCTACGAGCAGTACTTC. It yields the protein CASSPGALSYEQYF.

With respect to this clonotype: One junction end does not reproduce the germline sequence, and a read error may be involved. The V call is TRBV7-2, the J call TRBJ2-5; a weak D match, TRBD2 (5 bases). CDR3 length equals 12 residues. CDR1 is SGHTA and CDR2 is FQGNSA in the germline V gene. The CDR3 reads CASSFWTAGVDF. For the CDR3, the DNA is TGTGCCAGCAGCTTCTGGACCGCCGGGGTCGACTTC. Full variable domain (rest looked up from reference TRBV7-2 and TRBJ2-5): GAGVSQSPSNKVTEKGKDVELRCDPISGHTALYWYRQSLGQGLEFLIYFQGNSAPDKSGLPSDRFSAERTGGSVSTLTIQRTQQEDSAVYLCASSFWTAGVDFGPGTRLLVL.

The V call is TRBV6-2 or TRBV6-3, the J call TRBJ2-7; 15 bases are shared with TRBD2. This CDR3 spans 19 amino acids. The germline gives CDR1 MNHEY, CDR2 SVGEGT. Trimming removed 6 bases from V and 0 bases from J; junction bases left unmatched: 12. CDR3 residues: CASRGIVWTSGRGSYEQYV. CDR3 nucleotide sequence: TGTGCCAGCAGGGGAATCGTTTGGACTAGCGGGAGGGGCTCCTACGAGCAGTACGTC.

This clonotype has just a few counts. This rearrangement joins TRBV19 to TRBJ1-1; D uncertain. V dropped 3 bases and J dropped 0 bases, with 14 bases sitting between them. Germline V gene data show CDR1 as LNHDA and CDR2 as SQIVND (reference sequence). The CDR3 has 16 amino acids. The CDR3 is CASSIRARALNTEAFF. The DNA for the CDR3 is TGTGCCAGTAGTATTAGGGCTCGGGCTTTGAACACTGAAGCTTTCTTT.

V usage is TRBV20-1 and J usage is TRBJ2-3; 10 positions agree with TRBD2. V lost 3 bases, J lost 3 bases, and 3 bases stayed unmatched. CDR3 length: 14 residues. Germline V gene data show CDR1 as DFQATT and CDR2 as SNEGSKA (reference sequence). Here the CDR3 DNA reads TGCAGTGCTAGGCTAGCGGGAGTTACAGATACGCAGTATTTT. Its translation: CSARLAGVTDTQYF.

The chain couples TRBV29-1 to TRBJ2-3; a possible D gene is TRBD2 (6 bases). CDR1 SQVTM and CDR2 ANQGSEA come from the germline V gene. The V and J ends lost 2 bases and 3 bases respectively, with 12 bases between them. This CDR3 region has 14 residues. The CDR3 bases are TGCAGCGTTGAAACGGGAGTGGGGACAGATACGCAGTATTTT. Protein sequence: CSVETGVGTDTQYF.

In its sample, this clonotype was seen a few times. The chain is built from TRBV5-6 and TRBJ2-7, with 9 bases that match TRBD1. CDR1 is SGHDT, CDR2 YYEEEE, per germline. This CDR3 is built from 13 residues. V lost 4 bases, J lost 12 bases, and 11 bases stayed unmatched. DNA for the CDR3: TGTGCCAGCAGCGGGACAGGGTTCAGTGTGGTGTACGTC. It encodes CASSGTGFSVVYV.

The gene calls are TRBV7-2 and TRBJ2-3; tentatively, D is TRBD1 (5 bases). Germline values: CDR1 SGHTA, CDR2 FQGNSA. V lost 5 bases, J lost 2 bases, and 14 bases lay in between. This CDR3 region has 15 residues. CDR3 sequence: CASSVQGHTTDTQYF. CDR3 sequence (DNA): TGTGCCAGCAGCGTACAAGGACACACCACAGATACGCAGTATTTT.

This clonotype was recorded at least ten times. DNA of the CDR3: TGCGCCAGCGGGGGGACTAGCGATACTCCATCCGGGGCCTACAATGAGCAGTTCTTC. This translates into CASGGTSDTPSGAYNEQFF. The J gene is TRBJ2-1, the V gene TRBV10-2; 10 positions agree with TRBD2. This CDR3 comprises 19 residues. The J segment lost 2 bases and the V segment lost 8 bases, leaving 18 bases of the junction unmatched. Germline CDR1 WSHSY, CDR2 SAAADI.

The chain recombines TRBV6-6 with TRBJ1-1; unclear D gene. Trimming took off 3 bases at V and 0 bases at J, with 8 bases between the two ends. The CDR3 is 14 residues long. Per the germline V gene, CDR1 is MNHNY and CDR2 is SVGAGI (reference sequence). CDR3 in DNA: TGTGCCAGCAGTTATAACGGCATGAACACTGAAGCTTTCTTT. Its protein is CASSYNGMNTEAFF.

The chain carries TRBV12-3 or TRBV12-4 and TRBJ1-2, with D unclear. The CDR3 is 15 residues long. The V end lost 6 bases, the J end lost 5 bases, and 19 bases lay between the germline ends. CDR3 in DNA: TGTGCCAGCAGGAGAAGCCTCCAGGTTTTGTATGGCTACACCTTC. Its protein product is CASRRSLQVLYGYTF.

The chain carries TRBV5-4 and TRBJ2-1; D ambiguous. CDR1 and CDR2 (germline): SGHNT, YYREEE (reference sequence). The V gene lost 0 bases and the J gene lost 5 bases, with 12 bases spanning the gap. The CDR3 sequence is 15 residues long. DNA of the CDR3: TGTGCCAGCAGCTTGGAAGGGTCCCGACACAATGAGCAGTTCTTC. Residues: CASSLEGSRHNEQFF.

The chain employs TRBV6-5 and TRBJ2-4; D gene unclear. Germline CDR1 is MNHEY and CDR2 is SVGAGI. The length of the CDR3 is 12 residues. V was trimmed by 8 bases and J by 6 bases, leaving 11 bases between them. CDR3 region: CASGRSSNIQYF. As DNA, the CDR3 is TGTGCCAGCGGACGGAGCTCAAACATTCAGTACTTC.